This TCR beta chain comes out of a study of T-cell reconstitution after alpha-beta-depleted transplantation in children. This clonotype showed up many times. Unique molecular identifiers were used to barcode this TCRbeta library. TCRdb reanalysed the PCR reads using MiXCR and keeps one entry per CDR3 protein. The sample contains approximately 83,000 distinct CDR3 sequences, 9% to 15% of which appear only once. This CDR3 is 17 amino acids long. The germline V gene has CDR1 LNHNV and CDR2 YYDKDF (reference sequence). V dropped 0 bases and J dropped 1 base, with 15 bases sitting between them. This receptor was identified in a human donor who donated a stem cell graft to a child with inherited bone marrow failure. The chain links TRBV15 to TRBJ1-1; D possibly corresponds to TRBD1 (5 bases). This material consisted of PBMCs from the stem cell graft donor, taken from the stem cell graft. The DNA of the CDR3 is TGTGCCACCAGCAGAGAAGGATGGGGGGTTGGGAACACTGAAGCTTTCTTT. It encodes CATSREGWGVGNTEAFF. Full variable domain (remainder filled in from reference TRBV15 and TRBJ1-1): DAMVIQNPRYQVTQFGKPVTLSCSQTLNHNVMYWYQQKSSQAPKLLFHYYDKDFNNEADTPDNFQSRRPNTSFCFLDIRSPGLGDTAMYLCATSREGWGVGNTEAFFGQGTRLTVV.